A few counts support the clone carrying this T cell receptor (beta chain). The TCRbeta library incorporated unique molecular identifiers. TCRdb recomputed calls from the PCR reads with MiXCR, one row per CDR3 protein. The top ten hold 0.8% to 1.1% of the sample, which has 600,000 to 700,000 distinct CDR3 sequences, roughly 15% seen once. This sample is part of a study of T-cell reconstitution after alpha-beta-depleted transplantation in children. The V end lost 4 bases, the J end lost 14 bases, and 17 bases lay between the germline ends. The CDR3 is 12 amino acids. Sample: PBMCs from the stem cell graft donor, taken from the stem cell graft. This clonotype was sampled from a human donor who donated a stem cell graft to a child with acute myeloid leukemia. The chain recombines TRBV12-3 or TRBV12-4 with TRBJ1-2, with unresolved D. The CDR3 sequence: CASSSSFGSSTF. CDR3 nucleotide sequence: TGTGCCAGCAGTTCCAGTTTCGGGAGCTCTACCTTC.